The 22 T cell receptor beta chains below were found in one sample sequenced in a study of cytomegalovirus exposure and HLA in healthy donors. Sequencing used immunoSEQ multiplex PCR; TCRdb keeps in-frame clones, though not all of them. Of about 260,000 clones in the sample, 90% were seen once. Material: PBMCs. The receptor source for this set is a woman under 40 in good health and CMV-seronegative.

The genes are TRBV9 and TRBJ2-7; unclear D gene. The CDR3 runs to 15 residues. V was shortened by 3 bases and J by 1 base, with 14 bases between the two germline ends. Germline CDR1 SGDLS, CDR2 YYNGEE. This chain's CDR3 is CASSEQPEASYEQYF. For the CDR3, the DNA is TGTGCCAGCAGCGAGCAGCCCGAGGCATCCTACGAGCAGTACTTC.

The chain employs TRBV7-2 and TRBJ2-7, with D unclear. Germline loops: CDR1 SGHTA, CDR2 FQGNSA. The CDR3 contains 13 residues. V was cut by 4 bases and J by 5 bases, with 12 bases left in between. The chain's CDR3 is CASSSRGVDEQYF. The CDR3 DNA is TGTGCCAGCAGCTCACGAGGCGTCGACGAGCAGTACTTC.

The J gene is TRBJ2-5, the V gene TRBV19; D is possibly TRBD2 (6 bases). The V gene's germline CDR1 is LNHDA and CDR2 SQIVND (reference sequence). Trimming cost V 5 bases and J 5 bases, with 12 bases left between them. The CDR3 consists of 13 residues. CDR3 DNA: TGTGCCAGTAGTCTGAGGAGGGAGGAGACCCAGTACTTC. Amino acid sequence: CASSLRREETQYF.

DNA of the CDR3: TGCGCCAGCAGCTCAACAGGGGCCAACGTCCTGACTTTC. Translation gives CASSSTGANVLTF. The chain recombines TRBV5-1 with TRBJ2-6; D is undetermined. CDR1 is SGHRS and CDR2 is YFSETQ in the germline V gene. The germline V and J ends were trimmed by 3 bases and 4 bases, with 5 bases remaining between them. The CDR3 length is 13 residues. Variable domain in full (rest from reference TRBV5-1 and TRBJ2-6): KAGVTQTPRYLIKTRGQQVTLSCSPISGHRSVSWYQQTPGQGLQFLFEYFSETQRNKGNFPGRFSGRQFSNSRSEMNVSTLELGDSALYLCASSSTGANVLTFGAGSRLTVL.

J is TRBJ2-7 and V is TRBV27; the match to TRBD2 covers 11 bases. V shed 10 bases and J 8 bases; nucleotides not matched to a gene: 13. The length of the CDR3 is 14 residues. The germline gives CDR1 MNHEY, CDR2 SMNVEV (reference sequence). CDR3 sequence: CATRESGLAVKQYF. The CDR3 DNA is TGTGCCACAAGAGAATCGGGACTAGCGGTAAAGCAGTACTTC.

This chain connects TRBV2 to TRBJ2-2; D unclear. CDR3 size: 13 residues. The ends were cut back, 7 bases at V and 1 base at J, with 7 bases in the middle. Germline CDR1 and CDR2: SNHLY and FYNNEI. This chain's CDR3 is CASMVGNTGELFF. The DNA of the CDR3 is TGTGCCAGCATGGTTGGGAACACCGGGGAGCTGTTTTTT.

CDR3 sequence (DNA): TGTGCCAGCAGTTTATGGGGGTACGAGCAGTACTTC. Amino acid sequence: CASSLWGYEQYF. The rearrangement joins TRBV28 to TRBJ2-7; D is unresolved. The V end lost 0 bases, the J end lost 4 bases, and 4 bases lay between the germline ends. The CDR3 totals 12 residues. In germline, CDR1 is MDHEN, CDR2 SYDVKM.

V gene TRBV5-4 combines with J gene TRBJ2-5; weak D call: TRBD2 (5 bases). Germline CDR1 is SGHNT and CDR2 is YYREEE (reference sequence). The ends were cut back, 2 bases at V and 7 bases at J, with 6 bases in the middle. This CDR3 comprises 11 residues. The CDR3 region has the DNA TGTGCCAGCAGCTTCCGGGGGACCCAGTACTTC. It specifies CASSFRGTQYF. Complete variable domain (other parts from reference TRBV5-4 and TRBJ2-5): ETGVTQSPTHLIKTRGQQVTLRCSSQSGHNTVSWYQQALGQGPQFIFQYYREEENGRGNFPPRFSGLQFPNYSSELNVNALELDDSALYLCASSFRGTQYFGPGTRLLVL.

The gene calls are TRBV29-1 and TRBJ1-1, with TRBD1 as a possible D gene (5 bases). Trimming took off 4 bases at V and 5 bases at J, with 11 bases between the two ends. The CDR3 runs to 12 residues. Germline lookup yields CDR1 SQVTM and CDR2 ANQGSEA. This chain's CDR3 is CSVVGQGTEAFF. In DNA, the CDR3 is TGCAGCGTTGTAGGGCAGGGTACTGAAGCTTTCTTT.

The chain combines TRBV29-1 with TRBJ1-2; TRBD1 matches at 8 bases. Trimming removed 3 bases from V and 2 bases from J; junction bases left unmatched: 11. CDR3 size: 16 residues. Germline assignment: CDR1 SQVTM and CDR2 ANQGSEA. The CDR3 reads CSVDSPGQGGNYGYTF. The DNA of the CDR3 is TGCAGCGTTGATTCGCCAGGACAGGGAGGGAACTATGGCTACACCTTC.

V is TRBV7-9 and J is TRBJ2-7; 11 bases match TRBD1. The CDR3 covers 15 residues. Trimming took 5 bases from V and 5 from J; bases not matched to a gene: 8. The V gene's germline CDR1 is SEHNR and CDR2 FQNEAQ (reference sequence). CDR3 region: CASSPGQGAWDEQYF. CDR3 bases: TGTGCCAGCAGCCCTGGACAGGGGGCCTGGGACGAGCAGTACTTC.

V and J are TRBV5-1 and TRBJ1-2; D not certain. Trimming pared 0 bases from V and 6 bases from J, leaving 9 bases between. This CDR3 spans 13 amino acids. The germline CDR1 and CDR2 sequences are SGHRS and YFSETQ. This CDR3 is CASSLVVGHGYTF. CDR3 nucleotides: TGCGCCAGCAGCTTGGTCGTCGGACATGGCTACACCTTC.

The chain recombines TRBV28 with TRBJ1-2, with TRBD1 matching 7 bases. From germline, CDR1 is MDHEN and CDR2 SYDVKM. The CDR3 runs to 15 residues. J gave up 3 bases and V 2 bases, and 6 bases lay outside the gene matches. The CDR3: CASSLLRGLDYGYTF. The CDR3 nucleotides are TGTGCCAGCAGTTTACTAAGGGGGCTCGACTATGGCTACACCTTC.

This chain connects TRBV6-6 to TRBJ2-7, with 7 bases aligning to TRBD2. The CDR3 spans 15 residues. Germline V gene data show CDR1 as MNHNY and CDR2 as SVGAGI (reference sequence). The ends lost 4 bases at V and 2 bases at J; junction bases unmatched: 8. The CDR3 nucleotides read TGTGCCAGCAGTTCCTTAGCGGGCCCCGCCTACGAGCAGTACTTC. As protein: CASSSLAGPAYEQYF.

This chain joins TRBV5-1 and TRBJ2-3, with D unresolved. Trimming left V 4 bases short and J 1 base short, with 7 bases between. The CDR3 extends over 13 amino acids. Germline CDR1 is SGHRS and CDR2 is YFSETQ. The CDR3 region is CASSDAGTDTQYF. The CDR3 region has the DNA TGCGCCAGCAGCGACGCGGGCACAGATACGCAGTATTTT.

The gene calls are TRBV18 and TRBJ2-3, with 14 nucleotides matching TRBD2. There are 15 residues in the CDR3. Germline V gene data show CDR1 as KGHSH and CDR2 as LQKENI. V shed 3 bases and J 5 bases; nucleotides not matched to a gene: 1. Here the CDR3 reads CASSPGLAGVDTQYF. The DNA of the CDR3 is TGTGCCAGCTCACCGGGACTAGCGGGAGTAGATACGCAGTATTTT.

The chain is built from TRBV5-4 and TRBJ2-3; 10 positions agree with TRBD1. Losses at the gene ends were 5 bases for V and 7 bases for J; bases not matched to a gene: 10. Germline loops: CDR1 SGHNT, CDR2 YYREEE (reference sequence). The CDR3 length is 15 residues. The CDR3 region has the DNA TGTGCCAGCAGTCCAGGACAGGGGGGTCCTAATACGCAGTATTTT. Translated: CASSPGQGGPNTQYF.

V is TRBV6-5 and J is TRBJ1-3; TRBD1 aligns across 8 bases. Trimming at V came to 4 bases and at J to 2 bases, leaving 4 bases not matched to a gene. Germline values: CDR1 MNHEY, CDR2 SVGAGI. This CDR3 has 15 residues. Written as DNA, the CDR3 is TGTGCCAGCAGTTCTCAGGGGGCGACTGGAAACACCATATATTTT. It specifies CASSSQGATGNTIYF.

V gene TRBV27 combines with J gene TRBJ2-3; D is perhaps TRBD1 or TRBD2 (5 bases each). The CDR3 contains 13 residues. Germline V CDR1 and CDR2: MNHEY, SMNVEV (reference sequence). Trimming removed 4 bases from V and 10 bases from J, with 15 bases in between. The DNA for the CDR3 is TGTGCCAGCAGTTCCGGGGCTAAGTTTGCGCAGTATTTT. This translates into CASSSGAKFAQYF.

CDR3 coding DNA: TGTGCCAGCAGCCGGGGGACTAGCGGGGTGGCCTACAATGAGCAGTTCTTC. Translating it yields CASSRGTSGVAYNEQFF. This chain links TRBV7-9 with TRBJ2-1; TRBD2 aligns across 13 bases. The V gene's germline CDR1 is SEHNR and CDR2 FQNEAQ (reference sequence). V shed 5 bases and J 2 bases; nucleotides not matched to a gene: 6. The CDR3 has 17 amino acids.

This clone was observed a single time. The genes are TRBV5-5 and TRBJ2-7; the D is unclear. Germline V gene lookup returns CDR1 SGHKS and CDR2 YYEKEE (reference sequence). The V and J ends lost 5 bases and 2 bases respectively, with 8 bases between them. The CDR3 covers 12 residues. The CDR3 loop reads CASRQPPYEQYF. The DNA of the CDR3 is TGTGCCAGCAGGCAGCCCCCCTACGAGCAGTACTTC.

The CDR3 DNA is TGTGCCAGCTCGCCAAGGACAGGGGATTTTCAAGCTTTCTTT. Translating it yields CASSPRTGDFQAFF. The chain employs TRBV18 and TRBJ1-1, with 9 bases identical to TRBD1. The V and J ends lost 6 bases and 9 bases, in that order; junction bases with no gene match: 11. This CDR3 is built from 14 residues. The germline V gene has CDR1 KGHSH and CDR2 LQKENI. Full variable domain (outside the CDR3, taken from reference TRBV18 and TRBJ1-1): NAGVMQNPRHLVRRRGQEARLRCSPMKGHSHVYWYRQLPEEGLKFMVYLQKENIIDESGMPKERFSAEFPKEGPSILRIQQVVRGDSAAYFCASSPRTGDFQAFFGQGTRLTVV.